This record looks at one T cell receptor (beta chain) sequence and its context. The sample comes from a study of control samples from healthy donors and cancer patients. This table comes from immunoSEQ multiplex PCR, and its TCRdb copy is limited to in-frame clones, with some not included. The profile shows about 160,000 clones, roughly 94% of them singletons. CDR3 length equals 12 residues. Germline values: CDR1 SQVTM, CDR2 ANQGSEA. V shed 5 bases and J shed 4 bases, with 11 bases lying between them. This TCR was recovered from a man in his fifties or sixties with colorectal cancer. The chain carries TRBV29-1 and TRBJ2-5; D is possibly TRBD1 or TRBD2 (5 bases each). Sequenced: PBMCs. Here the CDR3 DNA reads TGCAGCGTTCGGGGCAGCGGAGAGACCCAGTACTTC. Translated: CSVRGSGETQYF.